These 23 T cell receptor beta chains were all obtained from the same sample, sequenced in a study of molecular identifiers for immune sequencing clone quantification. TCRdb ran MiXCR on the PCR reads and lists one entry per CDR3 protein. In the table there are about 97,000 distinct CDR3 sequences, around 24% of which are singletons. Sequenced material: naive CD8+ T cells from blood, with Jurkat cell RNA spiked in. Regarding subset: FACS-sorted CD8+CD4-CCR7+CD45RA+ naive T cells. The receptors originated from a human donor in good health. Some libraries in this study had Jurkat cell RNA spiked in.

This clonotype has more than one count but fewer than ten. The rearrangement links TRBV19 to TRBJ1-1; a weak D match, TRBD1 (6 bases). V shed 2 bases and J shed 6 bases, with 16 bases lying between them. Germline values: CDR1 LNHDA, CDR2 SQIVND (reference sequence). This CDR3 spans 15 amino acids. DNA for the CDR3: TGTGCCAGTAGTATAATAGGAGGGGGTCTCCCTGAAGCTTTCTTT. Translating it yields CASSIIGGGLPEAFF.

The V gene is TRBV12-5, the J gene TRBJ2-1; 9 bases match TRBD1. Germline V lookup: CDR1 LGHNT, CDR2 FRNRAP. V lost 3 bases to trimming and J lost 6 bases; unmatched junction nucleotides: 9. The CDR3 sequence is 16 residues long. The chain's CDR3 is CASGLDWDRDGNEQFF. The CDR3 bases are TGTGCTAGTGGTTTAGATTGGGACAGGGACGGCAATGAGCAGTTCTTC.

This clonotype was observed at least ten times. This chain connects TRBV12-3 or TRBV12-4 to TRBJ2-7, with D perhaps TRBD1 (6 bases). The ends were cut back, 4 bases at V and 6 bases at J, with 10 bases in the middle. The CDR3 runs 12 residues. This CDR3 is CASSSTGIEQYF. The CDR3 nucleotides read TGTGCCAGCAGTTCAACAGGGATCGAGCAGTACTTC.

The chain recombines TRBV7-9 with TRBJ1-2; possibly TRBD1 for D (6 bases). V shed 4 bases and J shed 5 bases, with 17 bases lying between them. From germline, CDR1 is SEHNR and CDR2 FQNEAQ (reference sequence). The CDR3 sequence is 15 residues long. The CDR3 coding sequence is TGTGCCAGCAGCTCCCCCGGACAGCCCCGTTATGGCTACACCTTC. It specifies CASSSPGQPRYGYTF.

For this clonotype: This may come from a read error, since a much larger clone is one base off. The chain links TRBV6-5 to TRBJ2-5, with D perhaps matching TRBD1 (6 bases). There are 15 residues in the CDR3. Germline V gene lookup returns CDR1 MNHEY and CDR2 SVGAGI. This CDR3 reads CASSYQGHLQVTQYF. CDR3 sequence (DNA): TGTGCCAGCAGTTACCAGGGACACCTCCAAGTGACCCAGTACTTC.

The gene calls are TRBV11-1 and TRBJ2-5; D is ambiguous. Germline lookup yields CDR1 SGHAT and CDR2 FQDESV (reference sequence). The CDR3 is 12 amino acids. The V end lost 5 bases, the J end lost 4 bases, and 8 bases lay between the germline ends. DNA of the CDR3: TGTGCCAGCAGCCATACGACAGAGACCCAGTACTTC. Residues: CASSHTTETQYF.

This clonotype was recorded at least ten times. The CDR3 here is CASSWGPTNEKLFF. The CDR3 DNA reads as TGTGCCAGCAGCTGGGGGCCAACTAATGAAAAACTGTTTTTT. The chain couples TRBV7-8 to TRBJ1-4; tentative D call: TRBD1 (6 bases). CDR1 SGHVS and CDR2 FQNEAQ come from the germline V gene. The CDR3 runs 14 residues. Trimming took 4 bases from V and 0 from J, leaving 6 bases between them.

This clonotype was detected many times. The chain combines TRBV7-2 with TRBJ2-1; D gene unclear. Germline V CDR1 and CDR2: SGHTA, FQGNSA. CDR3 length: 16 residues. Trimming cost V 4 bases and J 6 bases, with 19 bases left between them. The CDR3: CASSYPLGLKPNEQFF. The CDR3 DNA reads as TGTGCCAGCAGCTACCCGTTAGGGCTCAAACCCAATGAGCAGTTCTTC.

This clonotype was recorded at least ten times. This chain joins TRBV12-5 and TRBJ2-1; 14 bases are shared with TRBD2. CDR1 is LGHNT and CDR2 is FRNRAP in the germline V gene. The CDR3 runs to 15 residues. The ends lost 6 bases at V and 8 bases at J; junction bases unmatched: 6. The CDR3 coding sequence is TGTGCTAGTGGCCCGGGACTAGCGGGAGTGGATGAGCAGTTCTTC. Amino acids: CASGPGLAGVDEQFF.

The sample holds many counts of this clonotype. V and J are TRBV21-1 and TRBJ2-2; the listed D gene, TRBD1, was not tested against the DNA. TRBV21-1 is listed as a pseudogene. The CDR3 has 19 residues. DNA for the CDR3: TGTGCCAGCAGCAAAGTTTTTCCAGGGGGCATTCAGAACACCGGGGAGCTGTTTTTT. This sequence encodes CASSKVFPGGIQNTGELFF.

This clonotype occurred many times. The chain has TRBV6-1 and TRBJ2-7; 9 bases line up with TRBD1. The ends lost 6 bases at V and 5 bases at J; junction bases unmatched: 11. Germline CDR1 MNHNS, CDR2 SASEGT. The CDR3 runs 15 residues. In DNA form, the CDR3 reads TGTGCCAGCAGAGAAACAGGGGGCGCTTTACACGAGCAGTACTTC. This sequence encodes CASRETGGALHEQYF.

Turning to this clonotype: A much larger clone sits a single nucleotide away, making a read error possible. The V and J genes are TRBV19 and TRBJ1-5, with D perhaps TRBD1 (5 bases). Trimming took 9 bases from V and 9 from J, leaving 15 bases between them. CDR3 length equals 12 residues. CDR1 is LNHDA and CDR2 is SQIVND in the germline V gene (reference sequence). The CDR3 DNA reads as TGTGCCAGCCGCTTGGGGGGTCGGCCCCAGCATTTT. Its protein is CASRLGGRPQHF.

This clonotype was seen many times. This chain uses TRBV29-1 with TRBJ1-1; unclear D gene. This CDR3 comprises 11 residues. The V end lost 0 bases, the J end lost 4 bases, and 3 bases lay between the germline ends. Germline lookup yields CDR1 SQVTM and CDR2 ANQGSEA. Written as DNA, the CDR3 is TGCAGCGTTGAAGATTCCACTGAAGCTTTCTTT. The encoded protein is CSVEDSTEAFF. Supplemented by reference TRBV29-1 and TRBJ1-1, the full variable domain reads SAVISQKPSRDICQRGTSLTIQCQVDSQVTMMFWYRQQPGQSLTLIATANQGSEATYESGFVIDKFPISRPNLTFSTLTVSNMSPEDSSIYLCSVEDSTEAFFGQGTRLTVV.

This clonotype has ten or more counts. The chain is built from TRBV20-1 and TRBJ2-3; no firm D call. Trimming removed 3 bases from V and 0 bases from J, with 7 bases in between. Germline assignment: CDR1 DFQATT and CDR2 SNEGSKA (reference sequence). This CDR3 region has 13 residues. CDR3 in amino acids: CSASGDSTDTQYF. The CDR3 region has the DNA TGCAGTGCTAGCGGTGACAGCACAGATACGCAGTATTTT.

There are many counts of this clonotype. V gene TRBV5-7 combines with J gene TRBJ1-3, with D perhaps TRBD1 (5 bases). TRBV5-7 falls under the ORF class, with uncertain function. CDR3 length: 17 amino acids. V was cut by 4 bases and J by 0 bases, with 17 bases left in between. The CDR3 coding sequence is TGTGCCAGCAGCAGGGGTCCGTCTTGGAGCTCTGGAAACACCATATATTTT. This codes for CASSRGPSWSSGNTIYF.

This clonotype was observed at least ten times. The chain has TRBV12-3 or TRBV12-4 and TRBJ2-3; no definite D call. This CDR3 has 14 residues. V lost 1 base and J lost 2, with 7 bases in between. The CDR3 nucleotides read TGTGCCAGCAGTTTAGTCCCCGACACAGATACGCAGTATTTT. Its translation: CASSLVPDTDTQYF.

This clonotype was counted at least ten times. The V call is TRBV5-6, the J call TRBJ2-7; no definite D call. Germline CDR1 SGHDT, CDR2 YYEEEE. The CDR3 contains 13 residues. V lost 4 bases to trimming and J lost 6 bases, with 14 bases between them. CDR3 sequence (DNA): TGTGCCAGCAGCGCCGTGGTTCGGGCCGAGCAGTACTTC. Protein sequence: CASSAVVRAEQYF.

This clonotype was seen repeatedly, ten times or more. The chain links TRBV5-4 to TRBJ2-7, with D hard to call. Per germline, CDR1 SGHNT and CDR2 YYREEE (reference sequence). V was shortened by 5 bases and J by 2 bases, with 17 bases between the two germline ends. This CDR3 has 15 amino acids. CDR3 sequence reads: CASRQLPGLTYEQYF. The CDR3 region has the DNA TGTGCCAGCAGACAACTCCCCGGCTTGACCTACGAGCAGTACTTC. The full variable domain, in which reference TRBV5-4 and TRBJ2-7 provide the parts outside the CDR3, is ETGVTQSPTHLIKTRGQQVTLRCSSQSGHNTVSWYQQALGQGPQFIFQYYREEENGRGNFPPRFSGLQFPNYSSELNVNALELDDSALYLCASRQLPGLTYEQYFGPGTRLTVT.

This clonotype came up once. This may stem from a read error, because a much larger clone lies one nucleotide away. The chain couples TRBV6-5 to TRBJ2-5; possible D gene TRBD2, 6 bases. This CDR3 region has 14 residues. With 4 bases removed from V and 1 base from J, the gap between germline ends came to 10 bases. The germline gives CDR1 MNHEY, CDR2 SVGAGI. The CDR3 is CASSCAGFQETQYF. The CDR3 DNA reads as TGTGCCAGCAGTTGCGCGGGATTCCAAGAGACCCAGTACTTC.

With regard to this clonotype: A read error may explain this, as a much larger clone is one base away. The chain recombines TRBV4-1 with TRBJ2-1, with TRBD1 as a possible D gene (6 bases). The V gene's germline CDR1 is MGHRA and CDR2 YSYEKL. CDR3 length: 14 amino acids. This chain's CDR3 is CASSQVPRGNGQFF. CDR3 coding DNA: TGCGCCAGCAGCCAAGTTCCCAGGGGAAATGGGCAGTTCTTC.

Details on this clonotype: A clone one base away is much larger, so this may be a read error. The gene calls are TRBV5-4 and TRBJ1-1; no clear D. Germline CDR1 SGHNT, CDR2 YYREEE (reference sequence). This CDR3 comprises 15 residues. V was shortened by 0 bases and J by 4 bases, with 13 bases between the two germline ends. CDR3 bases: TGTGCCAGCAGCTTGGCTAATTACCCGAGCACTGAAGCTTTCTTT. Amino acid sequence: CASSLANYPSTEAFF. Complete variable domain (other parts from reference TRBV5-4 and TRBJ1-1): ETGVTQSPTHLIKTRGQQVTLRCSSQSGHNTVSWYQQALGQGPQFIFQYYREEENGRGNFPPRFSGLQFPNYSSELNVNALELDDSALYLCASSLANYPSTEAFFGQGTRLTVV.

The V call is TRBV13, the J call TRBJ1-1; the D gene is possibly TRBD1 (5 bases). The CDR3 runs 15 residues. With 4 bases removed from V and 0 bases from J, the gap between germline ends came to 12 bases. CDR1 and CDR2 from the germline V gene are PRHDT and FYEKMQ (reference sequence). The CDR3 sequence is CASSSRRDLNTEAFF. The DNA of the CDR3 is TGTGCCAGCAGCTCGCGCCGGGACCTGAACACTGAAGCTTTCTTT.

For this clonotype: A much larger clone is a single base away; this may be a read error. This rearrangement joins TRBV14 to TRBJ2-6; TRBD1 matches 11 bases. Looked up from germline, CDR1 is SGHDN and CDR2 is FVKESK. The CDR3 length is 18 residues. CDR3 DNA: TGTGCCAGCAGCCAATGGGACAGGGGGTTTACTGGGACCAACGTCCTGACTTTC. Residues: CASSQWDRGFTGTNVLTF.